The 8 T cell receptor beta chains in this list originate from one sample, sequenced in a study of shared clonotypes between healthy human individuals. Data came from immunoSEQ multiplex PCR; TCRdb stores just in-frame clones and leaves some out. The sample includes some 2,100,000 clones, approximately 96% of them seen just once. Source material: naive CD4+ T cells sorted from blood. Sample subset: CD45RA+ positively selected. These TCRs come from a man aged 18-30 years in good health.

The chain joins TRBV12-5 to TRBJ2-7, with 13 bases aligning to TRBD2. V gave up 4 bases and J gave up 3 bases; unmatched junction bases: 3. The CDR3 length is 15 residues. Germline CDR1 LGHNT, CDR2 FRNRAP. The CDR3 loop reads CASGYRTSGSYEQYF. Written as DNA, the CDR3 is TGTGCTAGTGGTTACCGGACTAGCGGGAGCTACGAGCAGTACTTC.

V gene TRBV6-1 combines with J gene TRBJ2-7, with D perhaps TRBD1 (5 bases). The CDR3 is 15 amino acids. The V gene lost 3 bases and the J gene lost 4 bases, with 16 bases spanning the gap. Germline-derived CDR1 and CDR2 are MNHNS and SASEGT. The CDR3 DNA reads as TGTGCCAGCAGTGAGGCCCTATGGGGCCGATACGAGCAGTACTTC. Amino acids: CASSEALWGRYEQYF.

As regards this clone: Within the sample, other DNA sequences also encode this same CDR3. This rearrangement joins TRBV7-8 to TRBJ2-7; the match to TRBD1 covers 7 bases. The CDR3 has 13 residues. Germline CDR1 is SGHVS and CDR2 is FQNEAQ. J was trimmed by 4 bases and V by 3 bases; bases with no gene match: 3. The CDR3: CASSFDRAYEQYF. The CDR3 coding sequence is TGTGCCAGCAGCTTCGACAGGGCGTACGAGCAGTACTTC.

The CDR3 loop is CASSTDADGNQKLFF. In DNA, the CDR3 is TGTGCCAGTAGTACCGACGCTGACGGCAATCAAAAACTGTTTTTT. The chain employs TRBV19 and TRBJ1-4; D remains unclear. Trimming removed 4 bases at V and 9 bases at J, with 18 bases between. There are 15 residues in the CDR3. Germline lookup yields CDR1 LNHDA and CDR2 SQIVND (reference sequence).

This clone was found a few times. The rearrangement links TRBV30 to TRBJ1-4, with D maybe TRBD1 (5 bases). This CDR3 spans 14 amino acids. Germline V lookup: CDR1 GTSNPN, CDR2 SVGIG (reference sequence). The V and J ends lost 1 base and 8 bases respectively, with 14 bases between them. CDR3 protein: CAWSGGGLKEKLFF. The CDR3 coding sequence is TGTGCCTGGAGTGGTGGGGGACTGAAGGAAAAACTGTTTTTT. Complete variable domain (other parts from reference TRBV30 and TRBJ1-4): SQTIHQWPATLVQPVGSPLSLECTVEGTSNPNLYWYRQAAGRGLQLLFYSVGIGQISSEVPQNLSASRPQDRQFILSSKKLLLSDSGFYLCAWSGGGLKEKLFFGSGTQLSVL.

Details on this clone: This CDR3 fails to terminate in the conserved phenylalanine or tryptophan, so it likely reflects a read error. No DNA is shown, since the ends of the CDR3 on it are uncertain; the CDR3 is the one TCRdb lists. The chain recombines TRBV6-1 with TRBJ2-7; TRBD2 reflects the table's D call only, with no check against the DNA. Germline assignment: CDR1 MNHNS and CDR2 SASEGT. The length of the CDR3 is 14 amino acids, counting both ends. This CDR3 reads CASSGFTGLAGEGI.

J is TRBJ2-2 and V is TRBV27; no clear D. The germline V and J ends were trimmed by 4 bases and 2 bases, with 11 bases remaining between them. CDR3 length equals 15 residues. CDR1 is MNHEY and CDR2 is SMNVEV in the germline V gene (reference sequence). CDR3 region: CASSSPPLNTGELFF. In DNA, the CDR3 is TGTGCCAGCAGTTCCCCCCCGCTCAACACCGGGGAGCTGTTTTTT.

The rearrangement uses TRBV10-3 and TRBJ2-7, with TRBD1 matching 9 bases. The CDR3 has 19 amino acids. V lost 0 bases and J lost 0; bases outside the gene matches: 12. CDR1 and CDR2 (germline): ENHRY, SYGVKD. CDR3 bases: TGTGCCATCAGTGAGTCGACAACCCAAAGACAGGGGGTCTCCTACGAGCAGTACTTC. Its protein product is CAISESTTQRQGVSYEQYF.